This T cell receptor beta chain was sequenced in a study of blood T cell repertoires in COVID-19. For the study at large: There were acute and convalescent COVID-19 samples, and they came from the United States, Italy and Spain.

Trimming shortened V by 2 bases and J by 6 bases, and 7 bases separated the two germline ends. The CDR3 has 13 residues. From germline, CDR1 is SNHLY and CDR2 FYNNEI. How the authors handled the data: It was from reference gene primer amplification that nucleated cell counts were estimated. Some clones are missing from TCRdb's copy, which holds only in-frame ones; the method was immunoSEQ multiplex PCR. For V, J and clone size, that table is used; D and trimming come from the DNA. Of around 80,000 clones listed, around 89% are singletons. The sequenced sample was peripheral blood. The clonotype originates from a man aged 60 to 69 with acute or convalescent COVID-19. This chain joins TRBV2 and TRBJ1-4, with D possibly TRBD1 on 6 matching bases. The CDR3 protein is CASSERGYEKLFF. The CDR3 DNA reads as TGTGCCAGCAGTGAAAGGGGGTATGAAAAACTGTTTTTT. Full variable domain (remainder filled in from reference TRBV2 and TRBJ1-4): EPEVTQTPSHQVTQMGQEVILRCVPISNHLYFYWYRQILGQKVEFLVSFYNNEISEKSEIFDDQFSVERPDGSNFTLKIRSTKLEDSAMYFCASSERGYEKLFFGSGTQLSVL.